The clone carrying this T cell receptor (beta chain) was recorded only once. Its target is unknown. This specimen comes from a study of cytomegalovirus exposure and HLA in healthy donors. Findings and caveats of the study: Upon later analysis, TCR association rates were observed to vary by HLA locus, being highest for DRB1 and lowest for HLA-C. In a later analysis, compared with equally common non-associated chains, HLA-associated beta chains were more expanded.

V lost 3 bases, J lost 3 bases, and 9 bases lay in between. CDR1 and CDR2 from the germline V gene are SGHNT and YYREEE (reference sequence). This CDR3 spans 13 amino acids. PCR used 60 Vbeta primers and 13 Jbeta primers. Methods used by the authors: As a later analysis found, there were 60 million to 90 million unique TCR beta chains, of which some 10 million were shared. Sequencing used immunoSEQ multiplex PCR; TCRdb keeps in-frame clones, though not all of them. V, J and clone size derive from that table, while D and trimming were established from the DNA sequence. The sample carries roughly 150,000 clones, around four fifths recorded once.

The TCR comes from a male donor in good health and CMV-seronegative. The chain employs TRBV5-4 and TRBJ1-2; possible D gene TRBD1, 6 bases. The sample taken for sequencing was PBMCs. Here the CDR3 reads CASSSTGYYGYTF. The CDR3 region has the DNA TGTGCCAGCAGCTCGACAGGATACTATGGCTACACCTTC.